The next 20 T cell receptor beta chains were all read from a single sample in a study of OX40 agonist ivuxolimab in advanced cancers. Data came from immunoSEQ multiplex PCR; TCRdb stores just in-frame clones and leaves some out. The data hold 60,000 or so clones, with 85% to 90% observed a single time. Sequences were derived from CD4+ or CD8+ T cells sorted from blood, sampled in a trial of the OX40 agonist ivuxolimab. The receptors were gathered from an adult with an advanced solid tumor such as melanoma, head and neck, liver or kidney cancer.

The chain has TRBV9 and TRBJ1-1; D unclear. Trimming removed 3 bases from V and 5 bases from J, with 11 bases in between. Per germline, CDR1 SGDLS and CDR2 YYNGEE. The CDR3 runs 13 residues. The CDR3 DNA follows: TGTGCCAGCAGCGCGGCCCCGGGGACTGAAGCTTTCTTT. It is translated as CASSAAPGTEAFF.

The chain carries TRBV30 and TRBJ2-3; D possibly corresponds to TRBD1 (5 bases). Trimming took 5 bases from V and 4 from J, leaving 19 bases between them. The CDR3 covers 15 residues. Germline CDR1 GTSNPN, CDR2 SVGIG (reference sequence). DNA for the CDR3: TGTGCCTGGGACATGGGGCAGGGCTTCGCAGATACGCAGTATTTT. Translated: CAWDMGQGFADTQYF.

Points on this clone: At the DNA level, this CDR3 is encoded by other sequences in the same sample as well. The chain is built from TRBV20-1 and TRBJ2-4, with D hard to call. The CDR3 is made up of 10 amino acids. Germline CDR1 and CDR2: DFQATT and SNEGSKA (reference sequence). V lost 6 bases, J lost 8 bases, and 8 bases lay in between. The CDR3 loop is CSARQDIQYF. CDR3 bases: TGCAGTGCCAGACAAGACATTCAGTACTTC.

The gene calls are TRBV6-1 and TRBJ2-5, with a tentative D call TRBD2 (7 bases). Trimming shortened V by 4 bases and J by 6 bases, and 15 bases separated the two germline ends. The CDR3 covers 14 residues. CDR1 and CDR2 (germline): MNHNS, SASEGT. The CDR3 DNA reads TGTGCCAGCAGTGCCGGGGGGCCGCTTCAGACCCAGTACTTC. Protein sequence: CASSAGGPLQTQYF.

The V gene is TRBV7-8, the J gene TRBJ2-7; 8 nucleotides match TRBD2. The germline gives CDR1 SGHVS, CDR2 FQNEAQ. The ends lost 2 bases at V and 3 bases at J; junction bases unmatched: 6. There are 15 residues in the CDR3. This CDR3 is CASSLRRGDLYEQYF. CDR3 in DNA: TGTGCCAGCAGCTTAAGGCGGGGGGATCTCTACGAGCAGTACTTC.

This chain joins TRBV11-2 and TRBJ2-2, with TRBD1 matching over 8 bases. This CDR3 is built from 19 residues. From germline, CDR1 is SGHAT and CDR2 FQNNGV. Trimming removed 5 bases from V and 7 bases from J; junction bases left unmatched: 21. CDR3 DNA sequence: TGTGCCAGCAGCCAACTCGGTTGGACAGGGCCCAGAGCTAGCGGGGAGCTGTTTTTT. As protein: CASSQLGWTGPRASGELFF.

The chain uses TRBV19 and TRBJ1-4, with D possibly matching TRBD1 (5 bases). Germline V gene data show CDR1 as LNHDA and CDR2 as SQIVND (reference sequence). This CDR3 contains 12 residues. V was clipped by 11 bases and J by 5 bases, with 12 bases between them. The chain's CDR3 is CALSSGNEKLFF. The CDR3 DNA sequence: TGTGCCCTTTCCTCAGGGAATGAAAAACTGTTTTTT.

The V call is TRBV7-9, the J call TRBJ1-3; no definite D call. The CDR3 totals 18 residues. Deletions cut 4 bases from V and 7 bases from J, with 26 bases between. Germline CDR1 SEHNR, CDR2 FQNEAQ (reference sequence). The DNA of the CDR3 is TGTGCCAGCAGCTCTCGCGCGGCTGGCAACCTTCGGCTGAACACCATATATTTT. Its protein is CASSSRAAGNLRLNTIYF.

J is TRBJ2-1 and V is TRBV6-1, with no clear D. This CDR3 region has 13 residues. V lost 6 bases to trimming and J lost 7 bases, with 13 bases between them. Germline V gene data show CDR1 as MNHNS and CDR2 as SASEGT. The CDR3 is CASSLLSGNEQFF. The DNA for the CDR3 is TGTGCCAGCAGCCTATTATCGGGTAATGAGCAGTTCTTC.

V and J are TRBV5-1 and TRBJ2-5; either TRBD1 or TRBD2 may fit D (5 bases each). In germline, CDR1 is SGHRS, CDR2 YFSETQ. This CDR3 spans 13 amino acids. V was shortened by 3 bases and J by 1 base, with 7 bases between the two germline ends. CDR3 amino acids: CASSSGPQETQYF. The CDR3 DNA follows: TGCGCCAGCAGCTCGGGACCCCAAGAGACCCAGTACTTC. Complete variable domain (other parts from reference TRBV5-1 and TRBJ2-5): KAGVTQTPRYLIKTRGQQVTLSCSPISGHRSVSWYQQTPGQGLQFLFEYFSETQRNKGNFPGRFSGRQFSNSRSEMNVSTLELGDSALYLCASSSGPQETQYFGPGTRLLVL.

This sequence joins TRBV7-2 and TRBJ1-5; D is possibly TRBD1 (5 bases). Deletions cut 0 bases from V and 2 bases from J, with 11 bases between. The V gene's germline CDR1 is SGHTA and CDR2 FQGNSA. The CDR3 totals 16 residues. The CDR3 nucleotides are TGTGCCAGCAGCTTAGCGGGGGGGACTGGCAATCAGCCCCAGCATTTT. Its protein is CASSLAGGTGNQPQHF.

The chain is built from TRBV7-2 and TRBJ2-3; 10 bases are shared with TRBD1. This CDR3 is built from 18 residues. The germline V gene has CDR1 SGHTA and CDR2 FQGNSA. With 6 bases clipped from V and 4 bases from J, the junction kept 16 bases outside the gene matches. The CDR3 here is CASRPDRGREPNPDTQYF. Here the CDR3 DNA reads TGTGCCAGCAGACCCGACAGGGGGCGCGAACCCAACCCAGATACGCAGTATTTT.

This clone was detected only a few times. This chain joins TRBV7-8 and TRBJ2-7, with D unclear. Germline assignment: CDR1 SGHVS and CDR2 FQNEAQ. This CDR3 spans 13 amino acids. Between the trimmed V and J ends, which lost 8 bases and 2 bases, there was a span of 13 bases. The CDR3 region has the DNA TGTGCCAGCTCAAGGGCCACAGCCTACGAGCAGTACTTC. Its translation is CASSRATAYEQYF.

This chain links TRBV6-1 with TRBJ1-1; D not certain. V dropped 8 bases and J dropped 8 bases, with 15 bases sitting between them. Per germline, CDR1 MNHNS and CDR2 SASEGT. This CDR3 has 12 residues. CDR3 sequence (DNA): TGTGCCAGCCACTATCGGGCCTCAGAAGCTTTCTTT. This encodes CASHYRASEAFF.

The chain carries TRBV4-1 and TRBJ2-5, with a possible D match to TRBD1 (5 bases). Trimming shortened V by 0 bases and J by 2 bases, and 19 bases separated the two germline ends. The germline gives CDR1 MGHRA, CDR2 YSYEKL. The CDR3 loop spans 18 amino acids. CDR3 sequence reads: CASSQDQGRPRRQETQYF. The CDR3 DNA reads as TGCGCCAGCAGCCAAGATCAGGGCAGGCCGAGGAGACAAGAGACCCAGTACTTC.

The V call is TRBV7-9, the J call TRBJ1-3; a possible D gene is TRBD1 (6 bases). V was trimmed by 5 bases and J by 2 bases, leaving 19 bases between them. Germline CDR1 and CDR2: SEHNR and FQNEAQ (reference sequence). The length of the CDR3 is 17 residues. CDR3 coding DNA: TGTGCCAGCAGCATCAACGAGGACAGTCTTGCTGGAAACACCATATATTTT. Its translation is CASSINEDSLAGNTIYF. The full variable domain, in which reference TRBV7-9 and TRBJ1-3 provide the parts outside the CDR3, is DTGVSQNPRHKITKRGQNVTFRCDPISEHNRLYWYRQTLGQGPEFLTYFQNEAQLEKSRLLSDRFSAERPKGSFSTLEIQRTEQGDSAMYLCASSINEDSLAGNTIYFGEGSWLTVV.

The genes are TRBV4-1 and TRBJ1-5; 10 bases align to TRBD1. The germline gives CDR1 MGHRA, CDR2 YSYEKL. The V and J ends lost 1 base and 6 bases, in that order; junction bases with no gene match: 6. This CDR3 has 16 amino acids. The CDR3 DNA reads as TGCGCCAGCAGCCAAGTCACTGGACAGGGGGTTCAGCCCCAGCATTTT. Its protein product is CASSQVTGQGVQPQHF.

The rearrangement uses TRBV6-5 and TRBJ1-6; no definite D call. The CDR3 has 12 amino acids. Trimming took off 8 bases at V and 11 bases at J, with 13 bases between the two ends. Germline V gene lookup returns CDR1 MNHEY and CDR2 SVGAGI. The CDR3, as DNA: TGTGCCAGCCGGGTGGGTCGGGCACCCCTCCACTTT. Its translation is CASRVGRAPLHF.

The CDR3 DNA reads TGTGCCAGCAGCGTACAAGGGATTGACTATGGCTACACCTTC. This sequence encodes CASSVQGIDYGYTF. The chain carries TRBV9 and TRBJ1-2; D uncertain. The germline gives CDR1 SGDLS, CDR2 YYNGEE. Trimming shortened V by 1 base and J by 3 bases, and 10 bases separated the two germline ends. The length of the CDR3 is 14 residues.

CDR3 nucleotides: TGTGCCAGCAAGAGCTGGACAGCGACCGGGGAGCTGTTTTTT. Translated: CASKSWTATGELFF. The chain carries TRBV5-8 and TRBJ2-2, with D perhaps TRBD1 (6 bases). The germline gives CDR1 SGHTS, CDR2 YDEGEE. Between the trimmed V and J ends, which lost 6 bases and 5 bases, there was a span of 14 bases. The CDR3 is 14 amino acids.